A single T cell receptor beta chain is shown here with its context. The data were taken from a study of blood T cell repertoires in COVID-19. The CDR3 extends over 14 amino acids. Trimming cost V 1 base and J 4 bases, with 10 bases left between them. CDR1 and CDR2 from the germline V gene are MNHNS and SASEGT. Original data processing: Amplification from reference gene primers served as the basis for estimated nucleated cell counts. The assay was immunoSEQ multiplex PCR, and TCRdb's table has in-frame clones only and misses some. V, J and clone size are taken as reported in that table, and D and trimming were inferred from the DNA itself. The repertoire consists of some 99,000 clones, with over 60% occurring once and the leading ten covering roughly 4.7%.

Sequencing was carried out using peripheral blood. The chain carries TRBV6-1 and TRBJ1-1; TRBD1 is a possible D gene (5 bases). The receptor's source is a human donor in a cohort sampled during active or convalescent COVID-19. CDR3 nucleotide sequence: TGTGCCAGCAGTGAAGTTTGGAGGGGCACTGAAGCTTTCTTT. Protein: CASSEVWRGTEAFF.